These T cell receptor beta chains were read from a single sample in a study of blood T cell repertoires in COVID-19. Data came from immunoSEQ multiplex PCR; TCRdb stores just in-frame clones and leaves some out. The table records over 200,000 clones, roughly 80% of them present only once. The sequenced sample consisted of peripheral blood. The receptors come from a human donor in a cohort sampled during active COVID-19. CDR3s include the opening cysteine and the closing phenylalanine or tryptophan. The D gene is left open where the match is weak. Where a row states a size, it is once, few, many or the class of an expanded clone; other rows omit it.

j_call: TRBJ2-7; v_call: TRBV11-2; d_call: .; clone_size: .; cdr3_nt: TGTGCCAGCAGCTTAGGCGCGACAGGTGCCTACGAGCAGTACTTC; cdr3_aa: CASSLGATGAYEQYF
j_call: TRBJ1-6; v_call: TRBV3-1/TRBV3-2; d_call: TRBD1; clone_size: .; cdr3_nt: TGTGCCAGCAGCCAAGGACAGGGTAATTCACCCCTCCACTTT; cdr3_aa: CASSQGQGNSPLHF
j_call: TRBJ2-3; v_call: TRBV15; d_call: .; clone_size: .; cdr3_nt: TGTGCCACCAGCAGAGCAGGGACAGATACGCAGTATTTT; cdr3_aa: CATSRAGTDTQYF
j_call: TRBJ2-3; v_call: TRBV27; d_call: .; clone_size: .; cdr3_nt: TGTGCCAGCAGTTTATCGGCAGGGGCCGCAGTGGATACGCAGTATTTT; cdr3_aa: CASSLSAGAAVDTQYF
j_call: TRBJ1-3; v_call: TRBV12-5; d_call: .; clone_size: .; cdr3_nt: TGTGCTAGTGGTTTGGCAGGGTTTTCTGGAAACACCATATATTTT; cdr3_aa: CASGLAGFSGNTIYF
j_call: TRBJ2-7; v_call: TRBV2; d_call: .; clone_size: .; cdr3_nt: TGTGCCAGCAGGAGGGCCATCTCCTACGAGCAGTACTTC; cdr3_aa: CASRRAISYEQYF
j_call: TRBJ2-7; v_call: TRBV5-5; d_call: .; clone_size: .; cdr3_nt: TGTGCCAGCAGCTTGTGGGGGGTACACTACGAGCAGTACTTC; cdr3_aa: CASSLWGVHYEQYF
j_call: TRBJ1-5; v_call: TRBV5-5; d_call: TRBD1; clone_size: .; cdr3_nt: TGTGCCAGCAGCCTTGGGACAGGTTACAATCAGCCCCAGCATTTT; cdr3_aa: CASSLGTGYNQPQHF
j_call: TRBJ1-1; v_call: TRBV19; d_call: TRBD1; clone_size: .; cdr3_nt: TGTGCCAGTAGTATAACAGGGGGCTCCTTCGATGAAGCTTTCTTT; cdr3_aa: CASSITGGSFDEAFF
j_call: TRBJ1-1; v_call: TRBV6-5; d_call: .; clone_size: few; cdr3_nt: TGTGCCAGCAGTTACTCGAGCAGGGTAACTGAAGCTTTCTTT; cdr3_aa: CASSYSSRVTEAFF
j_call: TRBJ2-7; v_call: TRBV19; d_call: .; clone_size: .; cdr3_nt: TGTGCCAGTAGTATCCCAGGCAGATCCTACGAGCAGTACTTC; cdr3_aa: CASSIPGRSYEQYF
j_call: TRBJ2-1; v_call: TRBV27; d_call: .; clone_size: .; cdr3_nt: TGTGCCAGCAGTTTTAGCGGCCTCTACAATGAGCAGTTCTTC; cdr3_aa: CASSFSGLYNEQFF
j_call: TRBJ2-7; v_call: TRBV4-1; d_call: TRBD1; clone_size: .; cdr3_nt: TGCGCCAGCAGCCAGCGACAGGGGCGTGAGGACGAGCAGTACTTC; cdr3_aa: CASSQRQGREDEQYF
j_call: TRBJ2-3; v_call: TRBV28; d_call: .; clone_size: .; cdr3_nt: TGTGCCAGCAGTTTAGGCCGGAGAGCAGATACGCAGTATTTT; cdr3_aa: CASSLGRRADTQYF
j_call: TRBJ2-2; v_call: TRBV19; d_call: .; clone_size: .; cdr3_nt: TGTGCCAGTAGTAGTAGGACAGCTAAGAACACCGGGGAGCTGTTTTTT; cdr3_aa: CASSSRTAKNTGELFF
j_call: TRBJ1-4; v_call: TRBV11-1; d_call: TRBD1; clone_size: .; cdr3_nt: TGTGCCAGCAGCTTCGGGACAGGCTTTAATGAAAAACTGTTTTTT; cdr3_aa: CASSFGTGFNEKLFF